A selection of T cell receptor beta chains follows, all from one sample in a study of T-cell memory formation after mild COVID-19. One entry per CDR3 protein results from TCRdb running MiXCR on the 5' RACE reads. This table holds more than 120,000 distinct CDR3 sequences, approximately 6% found once. The sample was PBMCs or a T cell subset sorted from them (not recorded which). All receptors come from an adult woman who had mild COVID-19 (a few samples of this study predate the infection). Cell type and time point are not known. Each CDR3 is given with its conserved first and last residue. Each record gives: CDR3 protein, CDR3 DNA, D gene, V gene, J gene, clone size. D genes are given only for firm matches. Clone size, where shown, is once, few, many, or a class for clones that have expanded.

CDR3: CSAIKVNTYEQYF
DNA: TGCAGTGCAATAAAGGTGAACACCTACGAGCAGTACTTC
D: -
V: TRBV20-1
J: TRBJ2-7
size: many

CDR3: CASRGESGLPTNEQFF
DNA: TGTGCCAGTAGAGGAGAATCGGGACTACCTACTAATGAGCAGTTCTTC
D: TRBD2
V: TRBV19
J: TRBJ2-1
size: -

CDR3: CASSDSSYGYTF
DNA: TGTGCCAGCAGCGACAGTTCCTATGGCTACACCTTC
D: -
V: TRBV2
J: TRBJ1-2
size: few

CDR3: CASSLRTVLGNEQFF
DNA: TGTGCCAGCAGTTTACGGACAGTATTAGGCAATGAGCAGTTCTTC
D: -
V: TRBV12-3/TRBV12-4
J: TRBJ2-1
size: few

CDR3: CSASATSGRAREQFF
DNA: TGCAGTGCTAGCGCGACTAGCGGGAGGGCCCGTGAGCAGTTCTTC
D: TRBD2
V: TRBV20-1
J: TRBJ2-1
size: many

CDR3: CASSQEPPTEAFF
DNA: TGCGCCAGCAGCCAAGAACCACCCACTGAAGCTTTCTTT
D: -
V: TRBV4-1
J: TRBJ1-1
size: few

CDR3: CASSLDVLAGVHRELFF
DNA: TGCGCCAGCAGCTTGGATGTGCTAGCGGGAGTACACCGGGAGCTGTTTTTT
D: TRBD2
V: TRBV5-1
J: TRBJ2-2
size: -

CDR3: CAWRYGASWVQETQYF
DNA: TGTGCCTGGAGGTATGGGGCGAGCTGGGTCCAAGAGACCCAGTACTTC
D: -
V: TRBV30
J: TRBJ2-5
size: -

CDR3: CSARPARVGETQYF
DNA: TGCAGTGCTAGACCCGCCCGCGTGGGAGAGACCCAGTACTTC
D: -
V: TRBV20-1
J: TRBJ2-5
size: few

CDR3: CSARQVLANSYEQYF
DNA: TGCAGTGCTAGACAGGTACTAGCAAACTCCTACGAGCAGTACTTC
D: -
V: TRBV20-1
J: TRBJ2-7
size: many

CDR3: CASSGRTGEQYF
DNA: TGTGCCAGCAGTGGCCGAACAGGGGAGCAGTACTTC
D: -
V: TRBV25-1
J: TRBJ2-7
size: many

CDR3: CASSQTDPNYGYTF
DNA: TGCGCCAGCAGCCAAACAGACCCTAACTATGGCTACACCTTC
D: -
V: TRBV5-1
J: TRBJ1-2
size: -

CDR3: CASSQDQSRTDTQYF
DNA: TGTGCCAGCAGCCAAGATCAATCGCGCACAGATACGCAGTATTTT
D: -
V: TRBV3-1
J: TRBJ2-3
size: many

CDR3: CASSEGGRDQFF
DNA: TGTGCCAGCAGTGAAGGAGGGAGGGATCAGTTCTTC
D: TRBD2
V: TRBV2
J: TRBJ2-1
size: many

CDR3: CSARGGKMNTEAFF
DNA: TGCAGTGCTAGAGGCGGTAAGATGAACACTGAAGCTTTCTTT
D: -
V: TRBV20-1
J: TRBJ1-1
size: few

CDR3: CASSLSVTRSYEQYF
DNA: TGCGCCAGCAGCTTATCGGTGACTCGATCCTACGAGCAGTACTTC
D: -
V: TRBV5-1
J: TRBJ2-7
size: many

CDR3: CASSPKQGAYNEQFF
DNA: TGTGCCAGCTCACCAAAGCAGGGGGCCTACAATGAGCAGTTCTTC
D: TRBD1
V: TRBV18
J: TRBJ2-1
size: few

CDR3: CASSLNLGRGTGELFF
DNA: TGTGCCAGCAGCTTAAATCTGGGACGGGGCACCGGGGAGCTGTTTTTT
D: -
V: TRBV7-8
J: TRBJ2-2
size: many

CDR3: CASSFSGSFLEQYF
DNA: TGTGCCAGCAGCTTTAGCGGGAGTTTTCTCGAGCAGTACTTC
D: TRBD2
V: TRBV7-9
J: TRBJ2-7
size: many

CDR3: CASSPWTISTDTQYF
DNA: TGTGCCAGCAGCCCGTGGACTATCAGCACAGATACGCAGTATTTT
D: -
V: TRBV7-9
J: TRBJ2-3
size: many

CDR3: CASSWGSRRITNTEAFF
DNA: TGTGCCAGCAGTTGGGGGTCCCGCAGAATAACGAACACTGAAGCTTTCTTT
D: -
V: TRBV12-3/TRBV12-4
J: TRBJ1-1
size: -

CDR3: CSAPASGGIGGETQYF
DNA: TGCAGTGCCCCCGCGTCGGGGGGCATTGGGGGAGAGACCCAGTACTTC
D: -
V: TRBV20-1
J: TRBJ2-5
size: -

CDR3: CSASASTGRYGYTF
DNA: TGCAGTGCTAGCGCCTCTACAGGGCGGTATGGCTACACCTTC
D: -
V: TRBV20-1
J: TRBJ1-2
size: many

CDR3: CASSYSYRTSDKAQFF
DNA: TGTGCCAGCAGTTACTCGTATCGGACTAGTGACAAGGCGCAGTTCTTC
D: TRBD2
V: TRBV6-5
J: TRBJ2-1
size: few

CDR3: CASSPTGNQETQYF
DNA: TGTGCCAGCTCACCAACCGGGAACCAAGAGACCCAGTACTTC
D: -
V: TRBV18
J: TRBJ2-5
size: many

CDR3: CASSLPDTGELFF
DNA: TGTGCCAGCAGCTTACCAGACACCGGGGAGCTGTTTTTT
D: -
V: TRBV11-3
J: TRBJ2-2
size: many

CDR3: CASSQMGNEKLFF
DNA: TGTGCCAGCAGCCAAATGGGGAATGAAAAACTGTTTTTT
D: -
V: TRBV3-1
J: TRBJ1-4
size: -

CDR3: CSARDPRAGTPLHF
DNA: TGCAGTGCTAGAGATCCCAGGGCAGGGACACCCCTCCACTTT
D: -
V: TRBV20-1
J: TRBJ1-6
size: many

CDR3: CASSPDRLTGELFF
DNA: TGTGCCAGCAGCCCTGACAGGCTCACCGGGGAGCTGTTTTTT
D: -
V: TRBV11-2
J: TRBJ2-2
size: -

CDR3: CASSRAGLINEQFF
DNA: TGTGCCAGCAGCCGAGCTGGACTAATCAATGAGCAGTTCTTC
D: -
V: TRBV16
J: TRBJ2-1
size: many

CDR3: CASSLGGVAGGYTF
DNA: TGTGCCAGCAGCTTAGGGGGCGTGGCAGGTGGCTACACCTTC
D: -
V: TRBV7-2
J: TRBJ1-2
size: few

CDR3: CSARVTDGTGNSPLHF
DNA: TGCAGTGCTAGAGTCACGGACGGGACAGGGAATTCACCCCTCCACTTT
D: TRBD1
V: TRBV20-1
J: TRBJ1-6
size: -

CDR3: CASSKVTANQPQHF
DNA: TGTGCCAGCAGCAAAGTGACAGCTAATCAGCCCCAGCATTTT
D: -
V: TRBV21-1
J: TRBJ1-5
size: many

CDR3: CASSSISYTSGRQYEQYF
DNA: TGTGCCAGCAGCTCCATATCTTATACTAGCGGAAGGCAGTACGAGCAGTACTTC
D: TRBD2
V: TRBV7-2
J: TRBJ2-7
size: -

CDR3: CASSLVRDLDGNTIYF
DNA: TGTGCCAGCAGTTTGGTTCGGGACCTAGATGGAAACACCATATATTTT
D: -
V: TRBV12-3/TRBV12-4
J: TRBJ1-3
size: -

CDR3: CASSDQGGHNEQFF
DNA: TGTGCCAGCAGTGACCAGGGGGGGCATAATGAGCAGTTCTTC
D: -
V: TRBV6-4
J: TRBJ2-1
size: many

CDR3: CASSSGQGETEAFF
DNA: TGTGCCAGCAGTTCCGGACAGGGGGAGACTGAAGCTTTCTTT
D: TRBD1
V: TRBV27
J: TRBJ1-1
size: many